Shown below are 27 T cell receptor beta chains from a single sample sequenced in a study of early T cells in non-severe SARS-CoV-2 infection. Via MiXCR, TCRdb re-called the 5' RACE reads, giving one row per CDR3 protein. The repertoire holds around 93,000 distinct CDR3 sequences, with roughly 12% as singletons. Here the sequenced sample was whole blood, taken at baseline. The receptors originated from an adult who was a healthcare worker with PCR-confirmed SARS-CoV-2 infection or an uninfected control (not recorded which).

This clonotype was seen at least ten times. The V gene is TRBV19, the J gene TRBJ2-7, with a weak D call TRBD1 (6 bases). V lost 5 bases and J lost 2, with 13 bases in between. Per the germline V gene, CDR1 is LNHDA and CDR2 is SQIVND (reference sequence). The CDR3 extends over 14 amino acids. This CDR3 is CASSGSDRAYEQYF. CDR3 bases: TGTGCCAGTAGTGGGTCGGACAGAGCCTACGAGCAGTACTTC.

This clonotype was picked up many times. The chain carries TRBV2 and TRBJ2-5; 9 nucleotides line up with TRBD1. V was clipped by 6 bases and J by 3 bases; unmatched bases: 8. The CDR3 is made up of 15 amino acids. Looked up from germline, CDR1 is SNHLY and CDR2 is FYNNEI. The chain's CDR3 is CASSEDRGIEETQYF. The CDR3 DNA reads TGTGCCAGCAGCGAGGACAGGGGAATTGAAGAGACCCAGTACTTC.

This clonotype was observed a few times. As DNA, the CDR3 is TGTGCTAGTGGTTTAGGACAGGGCGGCGGGCAGCCCCAGCATTTT. Amino acid sequence: CASGLGQGGGQPQHF. The V call is TRBV12-5, the J call TRBJ1-5; TRBD1 aligns across 8 bases. Germline CDR1 LGHNT, CDR2 FRNRAP. CDR3 length equals 15 residues. V shed 3 bases, J shed 7 bases, and the junction held 8 bases outside the gene matches.

CDR3 sequence reads: CASSPRTGWDTQYF. The CDR3 DNA is TGTGCCAGCAGCCCCCGGACAGGGTGGGATACGCAGTATTTT. The chain is built from TRBV7-8 and TRBJ2-3; 8 bases line up with TRBD1. Germline CDR1 reads SGHVS; CDR2 reads FQNEAQ. With 5 bases clipped from V and 6 bases from J, the junction kept 7 bases outside the gene matches. The CDR3 spans 14 residues.

The chain joins TRBV28 to TRBJ2-1, with no clear D. This CDR3 is 11 amino acids long. Germline CDR1 is MDHEN and CDR2 is SYDVKM. Trimming cost V 5 bases and J 9 bases, with 8 bases left between them. CDR3: CASSIKGEQFF. CDR3 bases: TGTGCCAGCAGTATCAAGGGTGAGCAGTTCTTC.

V and J are TRBV7-9 and TRBJ1-5; D gene uncertain. Looked up from germline, CDR1 is SEHNR and CDR2 is FQNEAQ (reference sequence). This CDR3 has 13 amino acids. Trimming left V 4 bases short and J 5 bases short, with 9 bases between. The CDR3 coding sequence is TGTGCCAGCAGCTATTACGGGCATCAGCCCCAGCATTTT. Amino acid sequence: CASSYYGHQPQHF.

This clonotype was detected a few times. The rearrangement links TRBV6-6 to TRBJ2-7, with unresolved D. The CDR3 is 11 amino acids. In germline, CDR1 is MNHNY, CDR2 SVGAGI (reference sequence). Deletions cut 5 bases from V and 3 bases from J, with 5 bases between. The CDR3 protein is CASSNHYEQYF. The CDR3 DNA reads TGTGCCAGCAGTAACCACTACGAGCAGTACTTC.

This clonotype was observed at least ten times. V is TRBV7-3 and J is TRBJ2-5, with 14 bases lining up with TRBD2. Germline CDR1 is SGHTA and CDR2 is FQGTGA. The CDR3 is 17 residues long. V shed 5 bases, J shed 2 bases, and the junction held 7 bases outside the gene matches. DNA for the CDR3: TGTGCCAGCAGCCCCGGGACTAGCGGGGGACTTCAAGAGACCCAGTACTTC. It encodes CASSPGTSGGLQETQYF.

This clonotype has just a few counts. The chain couples TRBV7-9 to TRBJ1-2; no clear D. Germline V lookup: CDR1 SEHNR, CDR2 FQNEAQ (reference sequence). CDR3 length equals 15 residues. V was shortened by 6 bases and J by 1 base, with 15 bases between the two germline ends. Here the CDR3 DNA reads TGTGCCAGCAGTCCCTCAAGCGGCCTTAACTATGGCTACACCTTC. This encodes CASSPSSGLNYGYTF.

This clonotype was found many times. J is TRBJ2-6 and V is TRBV27; D ambiguous. The CDR3 runs 14 residues. Germline-derived CDR1 and CDR2 are MNHEY and SMNVEV (reference sequence). Trimming cost V 5 bases and J 0 bases, with 5 bases left between them. The CDR3 nucleotides read TGTGCCAGCAGTGCACGCTCTGGGGCCAACGTCCTGACTTTC. It is translated as CASSARSGANVLTF.

V gene TRBV5-4 combines with J gene TRBJ2-1; 10 nucleotides align to TRBD2. Per germline, CDR1 SGHNT and CDR2 YYREEE (reference sequence). J gave up 10 bases and V 4 bases, and 17 bases lay outside the gene matches. The CDR3 contains 17 residues. CDR3 nucleotide sequence: TGTGCCAGCAGCACCCCTAGCGGGAGTCCCCCGAAGGGCGAGCAGTTCTTC. Translated, it gives CASSTPSGSPPKGEQFF.

This clonotype was counted a few times. V is TRBV25-1 and J is TRBJ1-2, with a weak D call TRBD1 (5 bases). Germline V gives CDR1 MGHDK, CDR2 SYGVNS. The CDR3 spans 17 residues. V lost 8 bases and J 1 base, leaving 23 bases between the germline ends. The CDR3: CASLPSGTTSFNYGYTF. DNA of the CDR3: TGTGCCAGCCTACCCTCCGGGACTACCTCTTTTAACTATGGCTACACCTTC.

This chain links TRBV3-1 with TRBJ1-6, with D maybe TRBD1 (5 bases). The CDR3 contains 14 residues. With 4 bases removed from V and 7 bases from J, the gap between germline ends came to 11 bases. Germline CDR1 LGHDT, CDR2 YNNKEL (reference sequence). CDR3 residues: CASSLQGGNSPLHF. DNA for the CDR3: TGTGCCAGCAGCCTCCAGGGTGGGAATTCACCCCTCCACTTT.

The chain couples TRBV11-3 to TRBJ2-3; a possible D gene is TRBD2 (5 bases). Trimming shortened V by 3 bases and J by 5 bases, and 18 bases separated the two germline ends. The CDR3 has 16 amino acids. Per germline, CDR1 SGHNT and CDR2 YENEEA. CDR3 region: CASSFPGSIWGDTQYF. The CDR3 DNA is TGTGCCAGCAGCTTTCCGGGGTCCATTTGGGGAGATACGCAGTATTTT.

The chain uses TRBV27 and TRBJ1-1; D is ambiguous. The V gene lost 5 bases and the J gene lost 5 bases, with 12 bases spanning the gap. The germline V gene encodes CDR1 MNHEY and CDR2 SMNVEV (reference sequence). The CDR3 is made up of 13 amino acids. The CDR3 here is CASSLGLQTEAFF. DNA for the CDR3: TGTGCCAGCAGTCTCGGGCTGCAGACTGAAGCTTTCTTT.

This clonotype was found many times. The chain couples TRBV12-3 or TRBV12-4 to TRBJ2-5, with TRBD2 as a possible D gene (5 bases). Trimming took 10 bases from V and 5 from J, leaving 17 bases between them. The CDR3 is made up of 13 amino acids. Here the CDR3 DNA reads TGTGCCACCTCGCGCGGAGAGCGGGAGACCCAGTACTTC. It codes for CATSRGERETQYF.

The gene calls are TRBV10-3 and TRBJ1-5; TRBD1 matches 8 bases. The CDR3 runs to 13 residues. V lost 10 bases to trimming and J lost 6 bases; unmatched junction nucleotides: 8. Germline V gene sequence: CDR1 ENHRY, CDR2 SYGVKD. As DNA, the CDR3 is TGTGCCACCAAGGACAGGGAAGGTCAGCCCCAGCATTTT. This translates into CATKDREGQPQHF.

This clonotype was seen only a few times. This chain connects TRBV24-1 to TRBJ2-1; 11 bases align to TRBD2. The CDR3 has 17 amino acids. Germline V gene sequence: CDR1 KGHDR, CDR2 SFDVKD. With 0 bases clipped from V and 8 bases from J, the junction kept 8 bases outside the gene matches. The CDR3 reads CATSDLRVAGGPHEQFF. For the CDR3, the DNA is TGTGCCACCAGTGATTTGCGGGTAGCGGGAGGGCCCCATGAGCAGTTCTTC.

This clonotype was seen at least ten times. The chain joins TRBV12-3 or TRBV12-4 to TRBJ2-3; D unresolved. The ends were cut back, 3 bases at V and 3 bases at J, with 1 base in the middle. The CDR3 has 11 amino acids. The chain's CDR3 is CASSFTDTQYF. Written as DNA, the CDR3 is TGTGCCAGCAGTTTTACAGATACGCAGTATTTT.

This clonotype was found a few times. This chain uses TRBV25-1 with TRBJ2-3; the match to TRBD2 covers 7 bases. This CDR3 has 14 residues. Per the germline V gene, CDR1 is MGHDK and CDR2 is SYGVNS. The J segment lost 4 bases and the V segment lost 3 bases, leaving 4 bases of the junction unmatched. In DNA, the CDR3 is TGTGCCAGCAGTGACCCGACTAGCCCAGATACGCAGTATTTT. Its protein product is CASSDPTSPDTQYF.

This clonotype came up once. J is TRBJ2-3 and V is TRBV6-6, with TRBD2 matching 10 bases. V shed 8 bases, J shed 3 bases, and the junction held 5 bases outside the gene matches. The germline V gene has CDR1 MNHNY and CDR2 SVGAGI (reference sequence). This CDR3 contains 14 residues. The chain's CDR3 is CASQPSGGTDTQYF. CDR3 nucleotides: TGTGCCAGCCAACCTAGCGGGGGAACAGATACGCAGTATTTT.

This clonotype was counted only a few times. J is TRBJ2-7 and V is TRBV19, with 11 bases lining up with TRBD2. Germline V gene data show CDR1 as LNHDA and CDR2 as SQIVND (reference sequence). The ends lost 5 bases at V and 2 bases at J; junction bases unmatched: 5. The CDR3 is made up of 15 amino acids. The DNA for the CDR3 is TGTGCCAGTAGTCAACCGGGACTAGCGGCCTACGAGCAGTACTTC. Amino acids: CASSQPGLAAYEQYF.

As to this clonotype: A much larger clone is a single base away; this may be a read error. The chain recombines TRBV10-3 with TRBJ2-1, with D perhaps TRBD1 (6 bases). This CDR3 is built from 15 residues. Per the germline V gene, CDR1 is ENHRY and CDR2 is SYGVKD. Between the trimmed V and J ends, which lost 6 bases and 5 bases, there was a span of 17 bases. DNA for the CDR3: TGTGCCATCAGCGACGTCACCGGGACACACAATGAGCAGTTCTTC. Amino acids: CAISDVTGTHNEQFF.

This clonotype was recorded at least ten times. The chain is built from TRBV28 and TRBJ2-1; TRBD2 is a possible D gene (5 bases). Trimming removed 5 bases from V and 7 bases from J, with 15 bases in between. Germline V gene sequence: CDR1 MDHEN, CDR2 SYDVKM. The length of the CDR3 is 14 residues. The CDR3 here is CASSVPRGLNEQFF. CDR3 DNA: TGTGCCAGCAGTGTCCCACGGGGATTGAATGAGCAGTTCTTC.

Many counts were recorded for this clonotype. The chain joins TRBV20-1 to TRBJ2-7; D is unclear. The CDR3 contains 12 residues. The germline V gene encodes CDR1 DFQATT and CDR2 SNEGSKA (reference sequence). Trimming shortened V by 3 bases and J by 5 bases, and 11 bases separated the two germline ends. The CDR3 nucleotides are TGCAGTGCTAGTATGGGTGTGAACGAGCAGTACTTC. Translation: CSASMGVNEQYF.

This clonotype was detected a few times. The V gene is TRBV28, the J gene TRBJ1-2; weak D call: TRBD1 (6 bases). The CDR3 totals 12 residues. Germline values: CDR1 MDHEN, CDR2 SYDVKM. V shed 10 bases and J shed 4 bases, with 13 bases lying between them. This chain's CDR3 is CATQGSIYGYTF. CDR3 bases: TGTGCCACCCAGGGGTCGATCTATGGCTACACCTTC.

The V and J genes are TRBV2 and TRBJ1-2; 10 positions agree with TRBD1. This CDR3 has 13 residues. Germline lookup yields CDR1 SNHLY and CDR2 FYNNEI. With V trimmed by 8 bases and J by 8 bases, 8 bases remained unmatched. Here the CDR3 DNA reads TGTGCCAGCGGTAGACAGGGGGCAGGAGGCTACACCTTC. This sequence encodes CASGRQGAGGYTF.